Detailed here is one TCR beta chain. The CDR3 length is 15 residues. Germline V gives CDR1 MNHEY, CDR2 SVGAGI. V was pared by 4 bases and J by 2 bases, with 4 bases of the junction left unmatched. This record comes from a study of blood T cell repertoires in COVID-19. TCRdb keeps only in-frame clones here, not all; method: immunoSEQ multiplex PCR. The sample includes some 230,000 clones, more than 80% of them seen just once. The sequence came from a man aged 25-45 years who had recovered from COVID-19. The sequencing input was peripheral blood. The gene calls are TRBV6-5 and TRBJ2-7; 11 bases are shared with TRBD1. The chain's CDR3 is CASSSGQGATYEQYF. The CDR3 DNA follows: TGTGCCAGCAGTTCAGGACAGGGGGCAACCTACGAGCAGTACTTC.